This T cell receptor (beta chain) emerged from a study of cytomegalovirus exposure and HLA in healthy donors. Donors came from a validation cohort of approximately 110 subjects, distinct from the first 666-subject cohort. TCRdb's copy holds only in-frame clones and misses some; the assay was immunoSEQ multiplex PCR. The sample consists of approximately 270,000 clones, nearly 90% of them appearing once. The study, taken as a whole, reports: First-cohort TCR clusters were later found to tend to co-occur in the 120 or so validation repertoires. The authors listed approximately 160 TCR beta chains as cytomegalovirus-associated. Whilst most TCR sequences proved rare, a subset of public TCRs occurred across many donors.

With regard to this clone: What it recognizes is unknown.

Germline V gene lookup returns CDR1 SGDLS and CDR2 YYNGEE. The germline V and J ends were trimmed by 2 bases and 0 bases, with 9 bases remaining between them. This CDR3 region has 14 residues. Sequenced input: PBMCs. This chain uses TRBV9 with TRBJ2-7, with D possibly TRBD1 on 6 matching bases. This clonotype originated in a woman younger than 30 in good health and CMV-seronegative. CDR3 protein: CASSVTTGSYEQYF. CDR3 nucleotides: TGTGCCAGCAGCGTTACGACAGGCTCCTACGAGCAGTACTTC.